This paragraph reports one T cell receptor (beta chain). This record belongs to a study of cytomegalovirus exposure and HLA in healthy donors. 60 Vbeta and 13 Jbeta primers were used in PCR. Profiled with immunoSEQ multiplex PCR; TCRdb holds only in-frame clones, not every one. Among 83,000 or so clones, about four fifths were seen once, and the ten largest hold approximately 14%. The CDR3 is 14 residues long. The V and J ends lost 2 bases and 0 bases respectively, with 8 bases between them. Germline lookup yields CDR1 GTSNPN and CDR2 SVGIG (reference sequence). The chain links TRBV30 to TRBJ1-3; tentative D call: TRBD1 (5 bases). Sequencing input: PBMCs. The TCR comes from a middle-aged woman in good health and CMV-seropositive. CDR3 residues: CAWSLGVSGNTIYF. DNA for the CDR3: TGTGCCTGGAGTCTAGGGGTCTCTGGAAACACCATATATTTT.